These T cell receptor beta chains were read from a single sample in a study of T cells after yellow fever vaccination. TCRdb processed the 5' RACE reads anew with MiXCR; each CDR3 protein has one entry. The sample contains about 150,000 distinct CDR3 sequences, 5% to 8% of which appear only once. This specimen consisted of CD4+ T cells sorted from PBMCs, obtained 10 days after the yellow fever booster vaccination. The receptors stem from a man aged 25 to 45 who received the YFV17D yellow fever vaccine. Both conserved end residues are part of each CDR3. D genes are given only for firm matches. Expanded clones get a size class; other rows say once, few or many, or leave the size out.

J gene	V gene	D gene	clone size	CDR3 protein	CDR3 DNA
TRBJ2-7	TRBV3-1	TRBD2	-	CAFCFTGTSGSKPYEQYF	TGTGCCTTCTGTTTCACCGGGACTAGCGGGAGCAAACCCTACGAGCAGTACTTC
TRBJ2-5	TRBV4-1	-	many	CASSQGGPWSQETQYF	TGCGCCAGCAGCCAAGGGGGACCGTGGAGTCAAGAGACCCAGTACTTC
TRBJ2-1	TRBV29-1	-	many	CSVWASSYNEQFF	TGCAGCGTTTGGGCCTCGTCCTACAATGAGCAGTTCTTC
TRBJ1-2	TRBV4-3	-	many	CASSQGEGSLISYGYTF	TGCGCCAGCAGCCAAGGGGAAGGGTCCCTTATTTCCTATGGCTACACCTTC
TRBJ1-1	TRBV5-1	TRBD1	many	CASSRDRGANTEAFF	TGCGCCAGCAGCCGGGACAGGGGGGCGAACACTGAAGCTTTCTTT
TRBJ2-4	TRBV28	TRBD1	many	CASSLGQGRNIQYF	TGTGCCAGCAGTCTAGGACAGGGGCGGAACATTCAGTACTTC
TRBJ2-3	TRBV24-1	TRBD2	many	CATSDSSGHYTDTQYF	TGTGCCACCAGTGATTCTAGCGGACATTACACAGATACGCAGTATTTT
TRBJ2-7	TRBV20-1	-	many	CSAPSDYQSGQYF	TGCAGTGCCCCCTCGGACTACCAGTCCGGGCAGTACTTC
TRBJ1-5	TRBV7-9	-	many	CASSLTGEDQPQHF	TGTGCCAGCAGCCTAACCGGGGAGGATCAGCCCCAGCATTTT
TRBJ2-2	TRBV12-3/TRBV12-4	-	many	CASSLGKSGELFF	TGTGCCAGCAGTTTGGGCAAATCCGGGGAGCTGTTTTTT
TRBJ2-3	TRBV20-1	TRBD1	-	CSAVKRQGSDTQYF	TGCAGTGCTGTCAAAAGACAGGGCTCAGATACGCAGTATTTT
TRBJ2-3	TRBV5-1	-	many	CASSPQGRGTDTQYF	TGCGCCAGCAGCCCCCAGGGCAGGGGAACAGATACGCAGTATTTT
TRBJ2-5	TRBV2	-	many	CASSRGIQETQYF	TGTGCCAGCAGTCGAGGTATCCAAGAGACCCAGTACTTC
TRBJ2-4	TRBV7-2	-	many	CASSLVGGLAKNIQYF	TGTGCCAGCAGCTTAGTGGGAGGTCTAGCCAAAAACATTCAGTACTTC
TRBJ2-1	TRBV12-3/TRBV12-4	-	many	CASSLTGRDEQFF	TGTGCCAGCAGCCTGACCGGTCGTGATGAGCAGTTCTTC
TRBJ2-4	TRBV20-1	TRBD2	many	CSAGRGENIQYF	TGCAGTGCAGGGCGGGGGGAAAACATTCAGTACTTC
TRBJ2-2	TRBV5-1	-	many	CASSLGLQQEISRLFF	TGCGCCAGCAGCCTGGGACTTCAACAGGAAATCTCCCGACTGTTTTTT
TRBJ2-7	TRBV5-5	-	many	CASRLRVAGSYEQYF	TGTGCCAGCCGTCTACGGGTAGCAGGGAGCTACGAGCAGTACTTC
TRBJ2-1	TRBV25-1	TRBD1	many	CASSESRGGLTYNEQFF	TGTGCCAGCAGTGAATCTCGAGGGGGCCTGACCTACAATGAGCAGTTCTTC
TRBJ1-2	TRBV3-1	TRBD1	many	CASSLTGGSHGYTF	TGTGCCAGCAGCCTAACAGGGGGGAGTCATGGCTACACCTTC
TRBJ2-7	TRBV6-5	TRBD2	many	CASRAGAGEQYF	TGTGCCAGCAGAGCGGGAGCTGGAGAGCAGTACTTC
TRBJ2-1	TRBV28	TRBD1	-	CASRGGGTGGYNEQFF	TGTGCCAGCAGGGGGGGCGGGACAGGGGGCTACAATGAGCAGTTCTTC
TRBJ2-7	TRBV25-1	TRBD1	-	CASNEAGTGGYEQYF	TGTGCCAGCAACGAAGCTGGCACAGGGGGCTACGAGCAGTACTTC
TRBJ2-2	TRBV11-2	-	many	CASSPGWSLRPGELFF	TGTGCCAGCAGCCCAGGGTGGTCCCTTCGACCCGGGGAGCTGTTTTTT
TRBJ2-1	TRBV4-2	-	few	CASSQGQGGDHEQFF	TGTGCCAGCAGCCAAGGGCAGGGGGGAGACCATGAGCAGTTCTTC
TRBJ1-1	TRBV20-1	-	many	CSAKLGGMNTEAFF	TGCAGTGCCAAACTCGGGGGTATGAACACTGAAGCTTTCTTT
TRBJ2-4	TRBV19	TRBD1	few	CATTTPADRAVNIQYF	TGTGCCACTACTACCCCGGCGGACAGGGCGGTTAACATTCAGTACTTC
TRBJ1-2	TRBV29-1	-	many	CSVIRQGSYGYTF	TGCAGCGTCATCCGGCAGGGGTCCTATGGCTACACCTTC
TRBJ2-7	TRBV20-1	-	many	CSAGETTYEQYF	TGCAGTGCCGGGGAGACGACCTACGAGCAGTACTTC
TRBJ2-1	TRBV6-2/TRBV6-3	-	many	CASSFGIALLHFF	TGTGCCAGCAGCTTCGGGATCGCCCTCCTGCATTTCTTC
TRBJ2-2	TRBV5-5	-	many	CASTVLGAGELFF	TGTGCCAGCACCGTCTTGGGAGCCGGGGAGCTGTTTTTT
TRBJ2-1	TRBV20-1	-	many	CSASRAPGGNEQFF	TGCAGTGCTAGTAGGGCCCCAGGTGGGAATGAGCAGTTCTTC
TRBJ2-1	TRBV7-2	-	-	CASSSSIWQFF	TGTGCCAGCAGCTCAAGCATCTGGCAGTTCTTC
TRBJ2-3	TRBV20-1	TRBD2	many	CSVPRRSGSTDTQYF	TGCAGTGTGCCGCGGCGGAGCGGGAGTACAGATACGCAGTATTTT
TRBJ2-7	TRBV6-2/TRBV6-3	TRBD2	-	CASSYPQWVAGVYEQYF	TGTGCCAGCAGTTACCCCCAGTGGGTAGCGGGAGTCTACGAGCAGTACTTC
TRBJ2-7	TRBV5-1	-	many	CASSLASPYEQYF	TGCGCCAGCAGCTTGGCCAGCCCCTACGAGCAGTACTTC
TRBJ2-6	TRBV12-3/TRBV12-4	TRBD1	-	CACSRTGTGANVLTF	TGTGCCTGCAGTCGGACAGGGACTGGGGCCAACGTCCTGACTTTC
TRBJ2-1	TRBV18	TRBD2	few	CASSISLGLAGVYNEQFF	TGTGCCAGCTCAATCTCACTCGGACTAGCGGGAGTCTACAATGAGCAGTTCTTC
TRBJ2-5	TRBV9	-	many	CASSVGLLGIQETQYF	TGTGCCAGCAGCGTCGGTTTGTTGGGTATCCAAGAGACCCAGTACTTC